The clone carrying this TCR beta chain has a handful of counts. This sample is part of a study of T-cell reconstitution after alpha-beta-depleted transplantation in children. The TCRbeta library was prepared with unique molecular identifiers. TCRdb redid the calling of the PCR reads with MiXCR, one entry per CDR3 protein. The table records about 540,000 distinct CDR3 sequences, about 16% of them present only once. The V end lost 1 base, the J end lost 5 bases, and 24 bases lay between the germline ends. CDR1 and CDR2 (germline): SGHRS, YFSETQ. The CDR3 has 18 amino acids. The V call is TRBV5-1, the J call TRBJ1-1; D is unclear. The sample here was PBMCs from the stem cell graft donor, taken from the stem cell graft. This sequence originates from a human donor who donated a stem cell graft to a child with acute lymphoblastic leukemia. CDR3 coding DNA: TGCGCCAGCAGCTTGTCGCTCCGGGGTGTCGAGTCGGGGACTGAAGCTTTCTTT. Its translation: CASSLSLRGVESGTEAFF.